Presented here are 27 T cell receptor beta chains from one specimen sequenced in a study of cytomegalovirus exposure and HLA in healthy donors. The PCR used 60 Vbeta and 13 Jbeta primers. Assay used: immunoSEQ multiplex PCR; TCRdb lists only in-frame clones, some missing. The table lists 99,000 or so clones, about 70% of them singletons. Input material: PBMCs. These receptors were collected from a man aged 30 to 45 in good health and CMV-seronegative.

The J gene is TRBJ2-5, the V gene TRBV19, with D uncertain. The J call is in doubt because the DNA end fits TRBJ2-7 better. This CDR3 is 15 amino acids long. From germline, CDR1 is LNHDA and CDR2 SQIVND (reference sequence). The CDR3 reads CASSISFARDYEQYF. The CDR3, as DNA: TGTGCCAGTAGTATTTCGTTCGCCAGAGACTACGAGCAGTACTTC.

This chain's CDR3 is CASSLTINYGYTF. CDR3 in DNA: TGTGCCAGCAGTTTAACAATTAACTATGGCTACACCTTC. J is TRBJ1-2 and V is TRBV28; no clear D. Trimming left V 2 bases short and J 1 base short, with 5 bases between. The CDR3 consists of 13 residues. Germline-derived CDR1 and CDR2 are MDHEN and SYDVKM.

In DNA form, the CDR3 reads TGTGCCAGCAGTTCACAGGGGGATAGCAATCAGCCCCAGCATTTT. Its translation: CASSSQGDSNQPQHF. The chain has TRBV28 and TRBJ1-5, with 8 bases lining up with TRBD1. The junction had 2 bases not matched to a gene; V was cut back by 4 bases and J by 0 bases. The CDR3 spans 15 residues. CDR1 is MDHEN and CDR2 is SYDVKM in the germline V gene. Based on the CDR3 plus reference TRBV28 and TRBJ1-5, the full variable domain is DVKVTQSSRYLVKRTGEKVFLECVQDMDHENMFWYRQDPGLGLRLIYFSYDVKMKEKGDIPEGYSVSREKKERFSLILESASTNQTSMYLCASSSQGDSNQPQHFGDGTRLSIL.

The chain carries TRBV20-1 and TRBJ1-1; maybe TRBD1 (5 bases). The CDR3 spans 11 residues. CDR1 is DFQATT, CDR2 SNEGSKA, per germline (reference sequence). V was cut by 6 bases and J by 10 bases, with 15 bases left in between. In nucleotides, the CDR3 is TGCAGTGCCCCTAGGGGTGGAGCAGCTTTCTTT. Translated: CSAPRGGAAFF.

This sequence joins TRBV5-1 and TRBJ2-1, with 10 bases fitting TRBD1. This CDR3 spans 15 amino acids. CDR1 is SGHRS and CDR2 is YFSETQ in the germline V gene. Losses at the gene ends were 4 bases for V and 9 bases for J; bases not matched to a gene: 10. The CDR3 DNA follows: TGCGCCAGCAGCCCCGGGACAGGGGTGGGGGGTGAGCAGTTCTTC. Translating it yields CASSPGTGVGGEQFF. The entire variable domain, with the rest obtained from reference TRBV5-1 and TRBJ2-1, is as follows: KAGVTQTPRYLIKTRGQQVTLSCSPISGHRSVSWYQQTPGQGLQFLFEYFSETQRNKGNFPGRFSGRQFSNSRSEMNVSTLELGDSALYLCASSPGTGVGGEQFFGPGTRLTVL.

Of note for this clone: One junction end disagrees with the germline gene, perhaps due to a read error. V and J are TRBV28 and TRBJ2-5; D is perhaps TRBD2 (5 bases). The CDR3 has 13 amino acids. Germline-derived CDR1 and CDR2 are MDHEN and SYDVKM. The CDR3 is CASSYREQETRYF. In DNA, the CDR3 is TGTGCCAGCAGTTACCGGGAACAAGAGACCCGGTACTTC.

This sequence joins TRBV28 and TRBJ1-5; the D is unclear. The germline CDR1 and CDR2 sequences are MDHEN and SYDVKM. The CDR3 spans 16 residues. V was pared by 6 bases and J by 4 bases, with 19 bases between. This chain's CDR3 is CASSNSGTGSNQPQHF. The CDR3 DNA reads as TGTGCCAGCAGCAACAGTGGTACGGGATCAAATCAGCCCCAGCATTTT. Full variable domain (outside the CDR3, taken from reference TRBV28 and TRBJ1-5): DVKVTQSSRYLVKRTGEKVFLECVQDMDHENMFWYRQDPGLGLRLIYFSYDVKMKEKGDIPEGYSVSREKKERFSLILESASTNQTSMYLCASSNSGTGSNQPQHFGDGTRLSIL.

This chain connects TRBV10-2 to TRBJ2-7, with 9 bases aligning to TRBD1. The CDR3 has 13 amino acids. Germline CDR1 reads WSHSY; CDR2 reads SAAADI. After removal of 7 bases from V and 3 bases from J, the junction contained 4 bases not matched to a gene. CDR3 amino acids: CASTLTGGYEQYF. DNA of the CDR3: TGCGCCAGCACCTTGACAGGGGGCTACGAGCAGTACTTC.

The V call is TRBV16, the J call TRBJ2-7, with D perhaps TRBD1 (5 bases). CDR1 is KGHSY, CDR2 FQNENV, per germline. Trimming removed 0 bases at V and 3 bases at J, with 15 bases between. The CDR3 sequence is 16 residues long. The CDR3 reads CASSQSIGKGVYEQYF. The CDR3 DNA is TGTGCCAGCAGCCAATCGATAGGGAAAGGGGTCTACGAGCAGTACTTC.

The V gene is TRBV18, the J gene TRBJ2-3, with D unclear. V gave up 1 base and J gave up 2 bases, with 4 bases separating them. Germline V gene sequence: CDR1 KGHSH, CDR2 LQKENI. The CDR3 sequence is 13 residues long. CDR3 sequence: CASSPLHTDTQYF. The DNA of the CDR3 is TGTGCCAGCTCACCACTCCACACAGATACGCAGTATTTT.

The CDR3 spells CASSRTASNTEAFF. The CDR3 DNA follows: TGTGCCAGCAGCCGGACAGCCTCGAACACTGAAGCTTTCTTT. The J gene is TRBJ1-1, the V gene TRBV6-5; TRBD1 might be the D (6 bases). V was shortened by 6 bases and J by 1 base, with 12 bases between the two germline ends. The CDR3 consists of 14 residues. Germline V gene sequence: CDR1 MNHEY, CDR2 SVGAGI.

The CDR3 DNA reads TGTGCCATCCGGGGGGACAGGGGTATTAGTGGCTACACCTTC. Translation gives CAIRGDRGISGYTF. The chain is built from TRBV6-5 and TRBJ1-2; 10 bases line up with TRBD1. The germline V gene has CDR1 MNHEY and CDR2 SVGAGI. V trimming: 10 bases; J trimming: 7 bases; junction bases outside the gene matches: 12. The CDR3 is made up of 14 amino acids.

The chain combines TRBV11-3 with TRBJ2-1, with 8 bases matching TRBD1. Unmatched junction bases numbered 4, after V lost 3 bases and J lost 9 bases. The CDR3 covers 13 residues. CDR1 is SGHNT, CDR2 YENEEA, per germline. The CDR3 DNA is TGTGCCAGCAGCTTGGACAGGGTAGGTGAGCAGTTCTTC. The encoded protein is CASSLDRVGEQFF.

This chain joins TRBV28 and TRBJ1-4; D is ambiguous. Germline CDR1 is MDHEN and CDR2 is SYDVKM. The CDR3 is made up of 14 amino acids. V dropped 1 base and J dropped 7 bases, with 10 bases sitting between them. The CDR3 DNA reads as TGTGCCAGCAGTTTATCGGGATTTAGTGAAAAACTGTTTTTT. Encoded protein: CASSLSGFSEKLFF.

V usage is TRBV28 and J usage is TRBJ1-1, with 8 bases that match TRBD1. CDR3 length: 14 amino acids. Trimming removed 5 bases from V and 5 bases from J; junction bases left unmatched: 7. Germline CDR1 and CDR2: MDHEN and SYDVKM. CDR3: CASSLINRGTEAFF. The CDR3 nucleotides read TGTGCCAGCAGTCTAATAAACAGGGGGACTGAAGCTTTCTTT.

V usage is TRBV25-1 and J usage is TRBJ1-5; D might be TRBD1 (5 bases). Germline V gives CDR1 MGHDK, CDR2 SYGVNS. With 1 base removed from V and 4 bases from J, the gap between germline ends came to 14 bases. The CDR3 totals 16 residues. CDR3 region: CASSESRDGGNQPQHF. DNA of the CDR3: TGTGCCAGCAGTGAATCCCGGGACGGGGGAAATCAGCCCCAGCATTTT.

The chain links TRBV2 to TRBJ2-7, with D possibly TRBD1 on 6 matching bases. Trimming took off 2 bases at V and 4 bases at J, with 12 bases between the two ends. The CDR3 sequence is 14 residues long. The germline gives CDR1 SNHLY, CDR2 FYNNEI. As DNA, the CDR3 is TGTGCCAGCAGTGAATGGGACACCTCTTACGAGCAGTACTTC. Protein: CASSEWDTSYEQYF. The full variable domain, completed using reference TRBV2 and TRBJ2-7, is EPEVTQTPSHQVTQMGQEVILRCVPISNHLYFYWYRQILGQKVEFLVSFYNNEISEKSEIFDDQFSVERPDGSNFTLKIRSTKLEDSAMYFCASSEWDTSYEQYFGPGTRLTVT.

This chain joins TRBV2 and TRBJ2-7; 9 bases fit TRBD1. V trimming: 1 base; J trimming: 3 bases; junction bases outside the gene matches: 4. The CDR3 loop spans 15 amino acids. Germline CDR1 is SNHLY and CDR2 is FYNNEI. This CDR3 is CASSEGPGQGYEQYF. The CDR3 coding sequence is TGTGCCAGCAGTGAAGGACCGGGACAGGGCTACGAGCAGTACTTC.

The chain uses TRBV5-4 and TRBJ2-7, with D perhaps TRBD1 (6 bases). Looked up from germline, CDR1 is SGHNT and CDR2 is YYREEE (reference sequence). V was cut by 4 bases and J by 3 bases, with 17 bases left in between. The CDR3 has 15 amino acids. The CDR3 here is CASSPGDTGIYEQYF. CDR3 sequence (DNA): TGTGCCAGCAGCCCGGGCGACACAGGGATCTACGAGCAGTACTTC.

The rearrangement uses TRBV30 and TRBJ2-2, with 8 bases that match TRBD1. The CDR3 covers 16 residues. V lost 0 bases and J lost 5; bases outside the gene matches: 8. Germline values: CDR1 GTSNPN, CDR2 SVGIG (reference sequence). CDR3 sequence reads: CAWSVLWTGLTGELFF. The CDR3 DNA sequence: TGTGCCTGGAGTGTACTGTGGACAGGGCTTACCGGGGAGCTGTTTTTT.

The table lists this clone with a few counts. The CDR3 here is CASSQSRDRNTGELFF. The CDR3 nucleotides read TGTGCCAGCAGCCAATCCCGGGACAGAAACACCGGGGAGCTGTTTTTT. The J gene is TRBJ2-2, the V gene TRBV4-2; the match to TRBD1 covers 7 bases. J gave up 2 bases and V 2 bases, and 5 bases lay outside the gene matches. This CDR3 comprises 16 residues. CDR1 and CDR2 (germline): LGHNA, YNFKEQ.

This clone was picked up a small number of times. The V call is TRBV7-2, the J call TRBJ2-7; possibly TRBD1 for D (6 bases). CDR1 and CDR2 from the germline V gene are SGHTA and FQGNSA. The CDR3 covers 16 residues. Trimming took off 4 bases at V and 0 bases at J, with 16 bases between the two ends. CDR3 sequence (DNA): TGTGCCAGCAGCTCCAACCGCGGACAGAGCTCCTACGAGCAGTACTTC. It codes for CASSSNRGQSSYEQYF. The variable domain in full, completed from reference TRBV7-2 and TRBJ2-7, reads GAGVSQSPSNKVTEKGKDVELRCDPISGHTALYWYRQSLGQGLEFLIYFQGNSAPDKSGLPSDRFSAERTGGSVSTLTIQRTQQEDSAVYLCASSSNRGQSSYEQYFGPGTRLTVT.

The table lists this clone with a few counts. This rearrangement joins TRBV11-3 to TRBJ2-1; 13 bases are a match to TRBD2. The CDR3 has 15 amino acids. Germline V CDR1 and CDR2: SGHNT, YENEEA. V gave up 4 bases and J gave up 7 bases; unmatched junction bases: 4. The CDR3 DNA reads TGTGCCAGCAGCTCTGGACTAGCGGGAGTGAATGAGCAGTTCTTC. Translated, it gives CASSSGLAGVNEQFF.

This chain uses TRBV19 with TRBJ1-2; the match to TRBD1 covers 7 bases. Trimming took 4 bases from V and 1 from J; bases not matched to a gene: 6. The CDR3 sequence is 15 residues long. Germline V gene sequence: CDR1 LNHDA, CDR2 SQIVND (reference sequence). The CDR3 DNA follows: TGTGCCAGTAGTAGGGAAAACAGGGGTAACTATGGCTACACCTTC. Translation gives CASSRENRGNYGYTF.

This clone was counted between two and nine times. This rearrangement joins TRBV4-3 to TRBJ2-1; TRBD2 agrees at 12 bases. Germline assignment: CDR1 LGHNA and CDR2 YSLEER. This CDR3 has 16 residues. J lost 4 bases, V lost 0 bases, and 1 base had no gene match. The chain's CDR3 is CASSQDGTSGYNEQFF. The CDR3 nucleotides are TGCGCCAGCAGCCAAGATGGGACTAGCGGGTACAATGAGCAGTTCTTC.

The chain carries TRBV29-1 and TRBJ2-7; D is perhaps TRBD1 (5 bases). Trimming shortened V by 5 bases and J by 2 bases, and 16 bases separated the two germline ends. Per germline, CDR1 SQVTM and CDR2 ANQGSEA. There are 14 residues in the CDR3. The CDR3 region is CSVRLPGITYEQYF. CDR3 sequence (DNA): TGCAGCGTTCGGTTGCCAGGGATCACCTACGAGCAGTACTTC.

The chain combines TRBV25-1 with TRBJ1-1; D might be TRBD1 (6 bases). The CDR3 runs 12 residues. Germline V CDR1 and CDR2: MGHDK, SYGVNS. V gave up 4 bases and J gave up 6 bases, with 9 bases separating them. CDR3 in DNA: TGTGCCAGCAGTGGCCGGACAGCTGAAGCTTTCTTT. Protein product: CASSGRTAEAFF.